Listed here are 32 T cell receptor beta chains from one sample, sequenced in a study of OX40 agonist ivuxolimab in advanced cancers. Repertoires were generated with immunoSEQ multiplex PCR, while TCRdb's copy carries only in-frame clones and drops some. The table lists some 78,000 clones, about 90% of them singletons. The specimen comprised CD4+ or CD8+ T cells sorted from blood, sampled in a trial of the OX40 agonist ivuxolimab. The receptor set was obtained from an adult with an advanced solid tumor such as melanoma, head and neck, liver or kidney cancer.

This clone was picked up a small number of times. The V gene is TRBV19, the J gene TRBJ1-2; D not resolved. Germline V CDR1 and CDR2: LNHDA, SQIVND (reference sequence). The V end was cut by 4 bases, the J end by 7 bases, with 16 bases between. The CDR3 length is 14 residues. CDR3 bases: TGTGCCAGTAGTAGCAAAACGCGTCCTCGTGGCTACACCTTC. Translation gives CASSSKTRPRGYTF.

The CDR3 reads CAISEKRANEKLFF. DNA of the CDR3: TGTGCCATCAGTGAAAAGAGGGCGAATGAAAAACTGTTTTTT. The chain uses TRBV10-3 and TRBJ1-4, with D unclear. CDR3 size: 14 residues. Deletions cut 3 bases from V and 5 bases from J, with 10 bases between. Germline V gives CDR1 ENHRY, CDR2 SYGVKD.

This chain links TRBV19 with TRBJ1-5; TRBD1 agrees at 7 bases. The CDR3 is 16 residues long. Germline trimming cut 3 bases from V and 11 bases from J; bases unmatched to any gene: 16. CDR1 is LNHDA and CDR2 is SQIVND in the germline V gene (reference sequence). In DNA form, the CDR3 reads TGTGCCAGTAGTATCCCGTTTTACAGGGGCCCTAGGGCCCAGCATTTT. Protein product: CASSIPFYRGPRAQHF.

V is TRBV6-6 and J is TRBJ1-2; maybe TRBD1 (6 bases). CDR1 MNHNY and CDR2 SVGAGI come from the germline V gene (reference sequence). The CDR3 loop spans 15 amino acids. V shed 2 bases and J shed 5 bases, with 15 bases lying between them. The DNA for the CDR3 is TGTGCCAGCAGTTACACAGGGATGCCCAAGTATGGCTACACCTTC. Amino acid sequence: CASSYTGMPKYGYTF.

This sequence joins TRBV19 and TRBJ2-2; 9 nucleotides line up with TRBD2. The V gene end was trimmed by 5 bases and the J gene end by 2 bases; junction bases not matched to a gene: 12. This CDR3 is built from 18 residues. Looked up from germline, CDR1 is LNHDA and CDR2 is SQIVND (reference sequence). CDR3 sequence (DNA): TGTGCCAGTAGTGGATGGAGGATAGCGGGGGACAACACCGGGGAGCTGTTTTTT. It is translated as CASSGWRIAGDNTGELFF. Full variable domain (outside the CDR3, taken from reference TRBV19 and TRBJ2-2): DGGITQSPKYLFRKEGQNVTLSCEQNLNHDAMYWYRQDPGQGLRLIYYSQIVNDFQKGDIAEGYSVSREKKESFPLTVTSAQKNPTAFYLCASSGWRIAGDNTGELFFGEGSRLTVL.

This chain connects TRBV6-1 to TRBJ2-5; 8 bases are shared with TRBD1. V dropped 7 bases and J dropped 5; count of bases not matched to a gene: 3. This CDR3 contains 12 residues. Germline V CDR1 and CDR2: MNHNS, SASEGT. CDR3 in amino acids: CASTGGVETQYF. CDR3 nucleotide sequence: TGTGCCAGCACAGGGGGCGTCGAGACCCAGTACTTC.

The V call is TRBV7-2, the J call TRBJ2-7; 8 positions agree with TRBD2. The germline gives CDR1 SGHTA, CDR2 FQGNSA. J lost 2 bases, V lost 4 bases, and 13 bases had no gene match. The CDR3 extends over 17 amino acids. CDR3: CASSSRILAGSAYEQYF. The CDR3 DNA sequence: TGTGCCAGCAGCTCCAGAATTCTAGCGGGCTCCGCCTACGAGCAGTACTTC.

Only one count was recorded for this clone. The chain uses TRBV9 and TRBJ1-3; 7 nucleotides agree with TRBD1. Unmatched junction bases numbered 4, after V lost 2 bases and J lost 5 bases. CDR3 length equals 14 residues. CDR1 is SGDLS and CDR2 is YYNGEE in the germline V gene. This CDR3 reads CASSVADRRNTIYF. As DNA, the CDR3 is TGTGCCAGCAGCGTTGCGGACAGGAGAAACACCATATATTTT.

V and J are TRBV18 and TRBJ2-2, with D uncertain. The CDR3 length is 13 residues. Germline V gives CDR1 KGHSH, CDR2 LQKENI. Trimming removed 3 bases at V and 0 bases at J, with 2 bases between. The CDR3 reads CASSPANTGELFF. The CDR3 coding sequence is TGTGCCAGCTCACCCGCGAACACCGGGGAGCTGTTTTTT.

The chain carries TRBV30 and TRBJ1-2; TRBD1 matches 9 bases. Germline CDR1 is GTSNPN and CDR2 is SVGIG (reference sequence). The trim removed 1 base at V and 4 bases at J, leaving 10 bases unmatched. This CDR3 is built from 16 residues. The CDR3 spells CAWSALNRGQSYGYTF. CDR3 nucleotide sequence: TGTGCCTGGAGTGCCCTGAACAGGGGGCAGAGCTATGGCTACACCTTC.

This clone was detected a few times. The chain recombines TRBV6-5 with TRBJ1-1; D not resolved. Trimming took 2 bases from V and 1 from J, leaving 5 bases between them. In germline, CDR1 is MNHEY, CDR2 SVGAGI. The CDR3 has 13 amino acids. The CDR3 here is CASSYGPNTEAFF. In DNA form, the CDR3 reads TGTGCCAGCAGTTACGGGCCGAACACTGAAGCTTTCTTT.

This clone occurred a few times. J is TRBJ2-5 and V is TRBV4-1, with D perhaps TRBD1 (5 bases). V dropped 1 base and J dropped 1 base, with 13 bases sitting between them. The germline gives CDR1 MGHRA, CDR2 YSYEKL. The CDR3 sequence is 16 residues long. The CDR3 DNA follows: TGCGCCAGCAGCCAAGTAGGTGTCGACAGCCAAGAGACCCAGTACTTC. Its protein is CASSQVGVDSQETQYF.

The chain has TRBV10-3 and TRBJ2-2, with TRBD2 identical over 7 bases. CDR3 length equals 14 residues. The junction had 5 bases not matched to a gene; V was cut back by 3 bases and J by 7 bases. Germline V gene lookup returns CDR1 ENHRY and CDR2 SYGVKD. CDR3 residues: CAISDSSGHGELFF. The CDR3 DNA reads TGTGCCATCAGTGATTCTAGCGGTCACGGGGAGCTGTTTTTT.

The V call is TRBV2, the J call TRBJ2-2, with 7 bases lining up with TRBD1. Unmatched junction bases numbered 4, after V lost 7 bases and J lost 2 bases. This CDR3 spans 14 amino acids. Germline V gives CDR1 SNHLY, CDR2 FYNNEI. The CDR3 DNA is TGTGCCAGCACGGGGACAGCAAACACCGGGGAGCTGTTTTTT. As protein: CASTGTANTGELFF.

This chain uses TRBV6-5 with TRBJ1-6; 9 bases line up with TRBD1. Trimming at V came to 6 bases and at J to 7 bases, leaving 4 bases not matched to a gene. Germline V lookup: CDR1 MNHEY, CDR2 SVGAGI. CDR3 length equals 14 residues. As DNA, the CDR3 is TGTGCCAGCAGCCGGGACAGGGCCAATTCACCCCTCCACTTT. This codes for CASSRDRANSPLHF.

The chain is built from TRBV18 and TRBJ2-7; D is undetermined. Trimming removed 6 bases from V and 2 bases from J, with 5 bases in between. The CDR3 loop spans 11 amino acids. Germline V lookup: CDR1 KGHSH, CDR2 LQKENI. CDR3 bases: TGTGCCAGCTCCCCCGCCTACGAGCAGTACTTC. Translating gives CASSPAYEQYF.

The chain links TRBV4-1 to TRBJ2-1; 7 bases are a match to TRBD2. The length of the CDR3 is 16 residues. CDR1 is MGHRA and CDR2 is YSYEKL in the germline V gene. With V trimmed by 3 bases and J by 5 bases, 10 bases remained unmatched. The CDR3 loop is CASSHPAGKTNNEQFF. DNA for the CDR3: TGCGCCAGCAGCCACCCAGCGGGGAAGACGAACAATGAGCAGTTCTTC.

The gene calls are TRBV11-1 and TRBJ2-1; D possibly corresponds to TRBD2 (5 bases). Per germline, CDR1 SGHAT and CDR2 FQDESV (reference sequence). Trimming stripped 5 bases from V and 3 bases from J, with 17 bases between. The CDR3 is 16 amino acids. The CDR3 DNA reads TGTGCCAGCAGCCCCTTCCTAGCAGGTCTCTACAATGAGCAGTTCTTC. Its translation is CASSPFLAGLYNEQFF.

The rearrangement links TRBV5-1 to TRBJ1-3; D gene ambiguous. Between the trimmed V and J ends, which lost 0 bases and 4 bases, there was a span of 5 bases. This CDR3 has 13 amino acids. Per the germline V gene, CDR1 is SGHRS and CDR2 is YFSETQ. The CDR3 spells CASSLAGGNTIYF. The DNA of the CDR3 is TGCGCCAGCAGCTTGGCCGGGGGAAACACCATATATTTT. The whole variable domain, filled in from reference TRBV5-1 and TRBJ1-3, reads KAGVTQTPRYLIKTRGQQVTLSCSPISGHRSVSWYQQTPGQGLQFLFEYFSETQRNKGNFPGRFSGRQFSNSRSEMNVSTLELGDSALYLCASSLAGGNTIYFGEGSWLTVV.

The chain employs TRBV11-3 and TRBJ2-4; TRBD2 matches 7 bases. CDR1 is SGHNT and CDR2 is YENEEA in the germline V gene. Losses at the gene ends were 5 bases for V and 9 bases for J; bases not matched to a gene: 4. The CDR3 has 12 amino acids. The DNA for the CDR3 is TGTGCCAGCAGCGCTAGCGGAGGCATTCAGTACTTC. Amino acids: CASSASGGIQYF.

This chain links TRBV4-2 with TRBJ1-5; maybe TRBD1 (5 bases). V was shortened by 6 bases and J by 1 base, with 10 bases between the two germline ends. Germline V gene lookup returns CDR1 LGHNA and CDR2 YNFKEQ. This CDR3 comprises 14 residues. The CDR3 spells CASSLDRSNQPQHF. CDR3 bases: TGTGCCAGCAGTCTAGACAGAAGCAATCAGCCCCAGCATTTT.

The gene calls are TRBV5-1 and TRBJ1-6; D is uncertain. Germline V gene data show CDR1 as SGHRS and CDR2 as YFSETQ. The V and J ends lost 0 bases and 6 bases respectively, with 13 bases between them. The CDR3 consists of 16 residues. CDR3 coding DNA: TGCGCCAGCAGCTTGGAAGGGATCGCCTCTAATTCACCCCTCCACTTT. It encodes CASSLEGIASNSPLHF.

This clone showed up just a few times. The rearrangement links TRBV9 to TRBJ2-1; a possible D gene is TRBD1 (5 bases). V was clipped by 5 bases and J by 3 bases, with 9 bases between them. The germline V gene has CDR1 SGDLS and CDR2 YYNGEE. The CDR3 contains 13 residues. This chain's CDR3 is CASSLQGYNEQFF. In DNA, the CDR3 is TGTGCCAGCAGTTTGCAGGGCTACAATGAGCAGTTCTTC.

The chain uses TRBV2 and TRBJ2-1; a possible D gene is TRBD2 (5 bases). The CDR3 extends over 14 amino acids. CDR1 and CDR2 (germline): SNHLY, FYNNEI. V lost 7 bases and J lost 0, with 10 bases in between. In DNA form, the CDR3 reads TGTGCCAGCACTCCGGGGAGCTCCTACAATGAGCAGTTCTTC. It codes for CASTPGSSYNEQFF.

The chain carries TRBV19 and TRBJ2-7, with a possible D match to TRBD1 (6 bases). In germline, CDR1 is LNHDA, CDR2 SQIVND (reference sequence). The CDR3 consists of 14 residues. The V and J ends lost 5 bases and 3 bases respectively, with 14 bases between them. CDR3 in amino acids: CASSVGDTRYEQYF. The CDR3 DNA sequence: TGTGCCAGTAGTGTTGGGGACACTCGCTACGAGCAGTACTTC.

The J gene is TRBJ1-3, the V gene TRBV2; 7 nucleotides match TRBD1. Germline V gene lookup returns CDR1 SNHLY and CDR2 FYNNEI. The CDR3 sequence is 14 residues long. V shed 4 bases and J 4 bases; nucleotides not matched to a gene: 4. The DNA for the CDR3 is TGTGCCAGCAGTGGAACAGGGGCGGGAAACACCATATATTTT. It translates to CASSGTGAGNTIYF.

This clone was seen once. The V call is TRBV19, the J call TRBJ1-5, with D perhaps TRBD1 (5 bases). Trimming stripped 4 bases from V and 2 bases from J, with 15 bases between. The CDR3 sequence is 16 residues long. Germline loops: CDR1 LNHDA, CDR2 SQIVND (reference sequence). The CDR3 DNA reads TGTGCCAGTAGTAGGGGGACGGGAAGCGGCAATCAGCCCCAGCATTTT. Translation: CASSRGTGSGNQPQHF.

The chain carries TRBV7-9 and TRBJ1-2, with TRBD1 matching 11 bases. With V trimmed by 0 bases and J by 7 bases, 1 base remained unmatched. CDR3 size: 14 residues. Germline loops: CDR1 SEHNR, CDR2 FQNEAQ (reference sequence). For the CDR3, the DNA is TGTGCCAGCAGCTTAGCCGGGACAGGGGGTGGCTACACCTTC. Protein product: CASSLAGTGGGYTF.

V usage is TRBV6-1 and J usage is TRBJ2-1; a possible D gene is TRBD2 (5 bases). CDR3 length: 13 residues. The V gene's germline CDR1 is MNHNS and CDR2 SASEGT. Trimming removed 3 bases at V and 8 bases at J, with 11 bases between. This CDR3 is CASSDGLGDEQFF. The CDR3 nucleotides are TGTGCCAGCAGTGACGGCCTGGGAGATGAGCAGTTCTTC.

The gene calls are TRBV6-1 and TRBJ2-7; D gene unclear. This CDR3 has 13 residues. Deletions cut 5 bases from V and 6 bases from J, with 14 bases between. Germline V CDR1 and CDR2: MNHNS, SASEGT. CDR3 in DNA: TGTGCCAGCAGTCCCTGGGGTCGTGTCGAGCAGTACTTC. As protein: CASSPWGRVEQYF.

The rearrangement links TRBV5-1 to TRBJ2-7, with 8 nucleotides matching TRBD1. The CDR3 loop spans 13 amino acids. CDR1 is SGHRS, CDR2 YFSETQ, per germline. V lost 7 bases, J lost 7 bases, and 10 bases stayed unmatched. CDR3 nucleotides: TGCGCCAGCGGACAGGGACCCTTAGGGGAGCAGTACTTC. This codes for CASGQGPLGEQYF.

This chain joins TRBV28 and TRBJ1-2; the D is unclear. V dropped 1 base and J dropped 4 bases, with 4 bases sitting between them. The CDR3 covers 12 residues. CDR1 and CDR2 (germline): MDHEN, SYDVKM. The chain's CDR3 is CASSLSSYGYTF. Here the CDR3 DNA reads TGTGCCAGCAGTTTATCCAGCTATGGCTACACCTTC.